What follows are 7 T cell receptor beta chains derived from one specimen sequenced in a study of cytomegalovirus exposure and HLA in healthy donors. PCR employed 60 Vbeta and 13 Jbeta primers. TCRdb keeps only in-frame clones here, not all; method: immunoSEQ multiplex PCR. The table lists 100,000 to 150,000 clones, over 65% of them singletons. The specimen was PBMCs. These receptors were taken from a man in his forties in good health and CMV-seronegative.

This clone came up once. V gene TRBV6-5 combines with J gene TRBJ2-7; 11 bases are a match to TRBD1. Germline V gene lookup returns CDR1 MNHEY and CDR2 SVGAGI. There are 14 residues in the CDR3. V shed 2 bases, J shed 3 bases, and the junction held 0 bases outside the gene matches. In nucleotides, the CDR3 is TGTGCCAGCAGTTACGGGACAGGGGGCTACGAGCAGTACTTC. Translation gives CASSYGTGGYEQYF.

The genes are TRBV9 and TRBJ2-7, with a tentative D call TRBD2 (6 bases). Germline V gene lookup returns CDR1 SGDLS and CDR2 YYNGEE. The CDR3 runs 14 residues. V lost 0 bases and J lost 7, with 14 bases in between. CDR3 protein: CASSVEGGAQEQYF. The CDR3 nucleotides read TGTGCCAGCAGCGTAGAAGGCGGGGCCCAGGAGCAGTACTTC.

The gene calls are TRBV20-1 and TRBJ2-5; unclear D gene. This CDR3 comprises 11 residues. CDR1 DFQATT and CDR2 SNEGSKA come from the germline V gene (reference sequence). Between the trimmed V and J ends, which lost 5 bases and 5 bases, there was a span of 9 bases. The CDR3 region is CSAEIQETQYF. In DNA, the CDR3 is TGCAGTGCTGAAATACAGGAGACCCAGTACTTC.

This sequence joins TRBV11-2 and TRBJ2-1; 7 positions match TRBD2. From germline, CDR1 is SGHAT and CDR2 FQNNGV. Trimming removed 1 base from V and 3 bases from J; junction bases left unmatched: 3. The CDR3 spans 15 residues. CDR3 sequence: CASSLVGTNYNEQFF. CDR3 DNA: TGTGCCAGCAGCTTAGTGGGGACTAACTACAATGAGCAGTTCTTC.

This sequence joins TRBV11-2 and TRBJ2-2; D may be TRBD1 (5 bases). In germline, CDR1 is SGHAT, CDR2 FQNNGV. The CDR3 extends over 14 amino acids. Trimming took 4 bases from V and 4 from J, leaving 10 bases between them. CDR3 amino acids: CASSSLRATGELFF. DNA for the CDR3: TGTGCCAGCAGCTCCCTCAGGGCCACCGGGGAGCTGTTTTTT.

The chain recombines TRBV21-1 with TRBJ2-2; the table's D call of TRBD2 was not tested on the DNA. TRBV21-1 is shown as a pseudogene. The length of the CDR3 is 14 residues. This CDR3 reads CASSNGGAAGELFF. The DNA for the CDR3 is TGTGCCAGCAGTAACGGGGGGGCGGCGGGGGAGCTGTTTTTT.

J is TRBJ2-7 and V is TRBV4-1; 8 bases fit TRBD2. The CDR3 is 16 amino acids. The J segment lost 3 bases and the V segment lost 0 bases, leaving 7 bases of the junction unmatched. Germline assignment: CDR1 MGHRA and CDR2 YSYEKL. CDR3 amino acids: CASSQDSGGSIYEQYF. The CDR3 DNA reads TGCGCCAGCAGCCAAGATTCGGGGGGGTCCATCTACGAGCAGTACTTC.